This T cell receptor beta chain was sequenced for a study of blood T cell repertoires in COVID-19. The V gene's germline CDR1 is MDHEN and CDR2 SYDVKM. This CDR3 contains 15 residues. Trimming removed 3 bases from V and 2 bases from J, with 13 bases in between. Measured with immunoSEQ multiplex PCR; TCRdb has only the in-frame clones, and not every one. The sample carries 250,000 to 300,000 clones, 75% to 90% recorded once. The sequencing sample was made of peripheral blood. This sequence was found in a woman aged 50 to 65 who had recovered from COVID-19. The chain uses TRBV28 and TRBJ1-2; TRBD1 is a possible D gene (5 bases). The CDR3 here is CASSFNQGLNYGYTF. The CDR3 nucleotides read TGTGCCAGCAGTTTCAATCAGGGTCTGAACTATGGCTACACCTTC.